The source of this T cell receptor beta chain is a study of blood T cell repertoires in COVID-19. V lost 1 base to trimming and J lost 7 bases; unmatched junction nucleotides: 3. Looked up from germline, CDR1 is LGHNA and CDR2 is YSLEER. This CDR3 is built from 13 residues. Some clones are missing from TCRdb's copy, which holds only in-frame ones; the method was immunoSEQ multiplex PCR. The data show 130,000 to 150,000 clones, roughly 80% seen once. The V and J genes are TRBV4-3 and TRBJ1-2; 7 positions match TRBD1. The sequenced material came from peripheral blood. The receptor was isolated from a human donor in a cohort sampled during active COVID-19. CDR3 amino acids: CASSQGDRAGYTF. In DNA form, the CDR3 reads TGCGCCAGCAGCCAAGGAGACAGGGCTGGCTACACCTTC.